These T cell receptor beta chains were read from a single sample in a study of blood T cell repertoires in COVID-19. The table came from immunoSEQ multiplex PCR; TCRdb's copy has only in-frame clones and leaves some out. The repertoire holds approximately 240,000 clones, about four fifths seen once, with less than 2.5% in the top ten. Sequencing used peripheral blood. These receptors all come from a woman between 55 and 75 years old with acute or convalescent COVID-19. The CDR3 runs from the conserved cysteine through the conserved F or W. Clone size is stated in some rows and not others, as once, few, many or a class when expanded.

V: TRBV2; size: .; J: TRBJ2-3; CDR3: CASRGTSGPTDTQYF
V: TRBV9; size: few; J: TRBJ1-4; CDR3: CASSVGQDNEKLFF
V: TRBV4-2; size: .; J: TRBJ2-3; CDR3: CASSLRDSGDITDTQYF
V: TRBV23-1; size: .; J: TRBJ2-7; CDR3: CASSQMARGPTYEQYF
V: TRBV5-4; size: once; J: TRBJ2-5; CDR3: CASSSRLAGEETQYF
V: TRBV29-1; size: .; J: TRBJ1-2; CDR3: CSVGQGQGIKGYTF
V: TRBV12-2; size: few; J: TRBJ1-5; CDR3: CASRLRGDRGRFFNQPQHF
V: TRBV4-3; size: few; J: TRBJ1-3; CDR3: CASSQTGGGNTIYF
V: TRBV6-5; size: once; J: TRBJ1-2; CDR3: CASSYTPTANYGYTF
V: TRBV4-1; size: .; J: TRBJ2-7; CDR3: CASSHAWGVYEQYF
V: TRBV5-4; size: .; J: TRBJ1-1; CDR3: CASSLVASNTEAFF
V: TRBV4-1; size: .; J: TRBJ1-3; CDR3: CASSRGDRSGNTIYF
V: TRBV30; size: .; J: TRBJ1-1; CDR3: CAFRVNTEAFF
V: TRBV2; size: .; J: TRBJ2-3; CDR3: CASSLDRGFLTDTQYF
V: TRBV27; size: .; J: TRBJ2-1; CDR3: CASSHPGQGNEQFF
V: TRBV9; size: .; J: TRBJ2-1; CDR3: CASSVEKAGGSYNEQFF
V: TRBV19; size: .; J: TRBJ1-5; CDR3: CASSMRGSANQPQHF
V: TRBV3-1/TRBV3-2; size: few; J: TRBJ1-2; CDR3: CASSHRQGATDF